The present T cell receptor (beta chain) was sequenced within a study of shared clonotypes between healthy human individuals. The overall study: Three plates each covered CD4 naive and memory; CD8 naive two, CD8 memory one.

In regard to this clone: Its antigen remains unidentified.

V was cut by 4 bases and J by 8 bases, with 22 bases left in between. This CDR3 is built from 16 residues. CDR1 is SNHLY and CDR2 is FYNNEI in the germline V gene. Nashville, Tennessee was home to all donors, who were Caucasian adults. Notes on the study in general: Clonotype sharing levels among donors were expected to vary with sequencing depth.

Sequenced by immunoSEQ multiplex PCR; TCRdb stores in-frame clones only, minus some. The sample lists roughly 2,500,000 clones, 93% seen once, with 0.36% in the top ten. Sequenced sample: naive CD4+ T cells from PBMCs. The subset was: CD45RA+ positively selected. This clonotype originated in a man aged 18 to 29 in good health. Some clones in this sample may be carry-over from other donors' samples. V usage is TRBV2 and J usage is TRBJ2-3; D perhaps matches TRBD2 (5 bases). The CDR3, as DNA: TGTGCCAGCAGTGTGTCCGCTAGCCCCGTAGGAAGTACGCAGTATTTT. Translated, it gives CASSVSASPVGSTQYF. Full variable domain (outside the CDR3, taken from reference TRBV2 and TRBJ2-3): EPEVTQTPSHQVTQMGQEVILRCVPISNHLYFYWYRQILGQKVEFLVSFYNNEISEKSEIFDDQFSVERPDGSNFTLKIRSTKLEDSAMYFCASSVSASPVGSTQYFGPGTRLTVL.